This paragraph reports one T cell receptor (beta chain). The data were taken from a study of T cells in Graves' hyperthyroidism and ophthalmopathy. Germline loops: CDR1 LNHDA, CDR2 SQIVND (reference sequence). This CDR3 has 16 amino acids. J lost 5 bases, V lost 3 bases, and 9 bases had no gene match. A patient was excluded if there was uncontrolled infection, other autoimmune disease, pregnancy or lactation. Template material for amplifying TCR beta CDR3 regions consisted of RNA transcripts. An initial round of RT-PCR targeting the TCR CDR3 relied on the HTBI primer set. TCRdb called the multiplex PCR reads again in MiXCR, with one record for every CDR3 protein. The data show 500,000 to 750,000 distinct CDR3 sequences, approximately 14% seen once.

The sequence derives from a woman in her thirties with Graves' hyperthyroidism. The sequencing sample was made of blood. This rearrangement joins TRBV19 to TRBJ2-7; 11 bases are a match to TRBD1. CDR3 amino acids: CASSIRDRGSKDEQYF. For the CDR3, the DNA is TGTGCCAGTAGTATCCGGGACAGGGGGTCTAAAGACGAGCAGTACTTC.